This T cell receptor beta chain derives from a study of vaccination and CD4 T cells after COVID-19. As for the study in general: Stimuli were overlapping spike peptide pools of SARS-CoV-2 and three common cold coronaviruses (HCoV-NL63, HCoV-OC43, HCoV-229E).

Treatment noted: 10-day PBMC culture with coronavirus spike peptide pools or control peptides (ViraFEST assay). The V gene lost 4 bases and the J gene lost 3 bases, with 7 bases spanning the gap. The germline gives CDR1 ENHRY, CDR2 SYGVKD. The CDR3 length is 12 residues. Whole-study results and caveats: Median SARS-CoV-2-reactive clonotype numbers went from 21 to 38; this increase was not significant.

An Oncomine TCR Beta short-read assay was used to sequence the DNA from cultured CD4+ T cells. TCRdb reanalysed the PCR reads using MiXCR and keeps one entry per CDR3 protein. The table records approximately 15,000 distinct CDR3 sequences, 78% of them present only once. As for this clonotype: The antigen is not known.

The specimen comprised CD4+ T cells from blood, cultured in vitro, sampled after SARS-CoV-2 vaccination. The rearrangement joins TRBV10-3 to TRBJ2-7; no clear D. The sequence came from a human donor who received a COVID-19 vaccine. The CDR3: CAISASGYEQYF. CDR3 in DNA: TGTGCCATCAGTGCTTCTGGCTACGAGCAGTACTTC.